These T cell receptor beta chains were read from a single sample in a study of blood T cell repertoires in COVID-19. Some clones are missing from TCRdb's copy, which holds only in-frame ones; the method was immunoSEQ multiplex PCR. The sample lists around 300,000 clones, 89% occurring once. Sequencing input: peripheral blood. The receptors originated from a man aged 45-60 years with acute or convalescent COVID-19. The CDR3 runs from the conserved cysteine through the conserved F or W. D genes are given only for firm matches. Clone size is given for some rows only: seen once, a few or many times, or a class if the clone is expanded.

v_call	clone_size	j_call	d_call	cdr3_nt	cdr3_aa
TRBV7-2	-	TRBJ2-3	TRBD1	TGTGCCAGCAGCTGGCGGACAGGTCGCACAGATACGCAGTATTTT	CASSWRTGRTDTQYF
TRBV7-6	few	TRBJ2-2	-	TGTGCCAGCAGCCCTTTAGTTCCGGGAAACACCGGGGAGCTGTTTTTT	CASSPLVPGNTGELFF
TRBV7-3	-	TRBJ1-5	TRBD1	TGTGCCAGCAGCGGGGCAGACAGGGGCAATCAGCCCCAGCATTTT	CASSGADRGNQPQHF
TRBV20-1	-	TRBJ2-1	TRBD2	TGCAGTGCTAGTGTGGGGACTAGCGGGGGGGCCGGGCAGTTCTTC	CSASVGTSGGAGQFF
TRBV10-1	-	TRBJ1-1	TRBD1	TGCGCCTGCCGGGACAGGGAATATAACACTGAAGCTTTCTTT	CACRDREYNTEAFF
TRBV15	-	TRBJ1-5	-	TGTGCCACCAGCAGAGACCAGGGGACGGGGCAGCCCCAGCATTTT	CATSRDQGTGQPQHF
TRBV18	few	TRBJ1-3	-	TGTGCCAGCTCACCCAAGGACAGAGTCTCTGGAAACACCATATATTTT	CASSPKDRVSGNTIYF
TRBV9	-	TRBJ1-6	TRBD1	TGTGCCAGCAGCGTAACCGGGACAGGGGACGAACCCCTCCACTTT	CASSVTGTGDEPLHF
TRBV7-9	-	TRBJ1-1	TRBD1	TGTGCCAGCAGCTTACAACAGGGGAGCACTGAAGCTTTCTTT	CASSLQQGSTEAFF
TRBV9	-	TRBJ2-3	TRBD1	TGTGCCAGCAGCGTCCACCGGGACAGGACTGGGCCTACAGATACGCAGTATTTT	CASSVHRDRTGPTDTQYF
TRBV19	-	TRBJ1-4	TRBD1	TGTGCCAGTCTACGACTTGGACAGGGAAGGGAAAAACTGTTTTTT	CASLRLGQGREKLFF
TRBV20-1	-	TRBJ1-2	-	TGCAGTGCCGAGAACTATGGCTACACCTTC	CSAENYGYTF
TRBV2	-	TRBJ1-2	-	TGTGCCAGCAGTGTGGGGGGAGATTTCCCTTTC	CASSVGGDFPF
TRBV5-4	-	TRBJ1-1	TRBD1	TGTGCCAGCAGCGGACAGGTAGAGGACACTGAAGCTTTCTTT	CASSGQVEDTEAFF
TRBV18	-	TRBJ1-5	-	TGTGCCAGCTCACCACCGGGGGAGGGGAATCAGCCCCAGCATTTT	CASSPPGEGNQPQHF
TRBV2	-	TRBJ2-2	-	TGTGCCAGCTCGCGACTAGTGAACACCGGGGAGCTGTTTTTT	CASSRLVNTGELFF
TRBV5-6	-	TRBJ1-3	-	TGTGCCAGCAGCCAAGACCCGGGATCTGGAAACACCATATATTTT	CASSQDPGSGNTIYF
TRBV18	-	TRBJ1-1	-	TGTGCCAGCTCACCACGGGGAGGGATGAACACTGAAGCTTTCTTT	CASSPRGGMNTEAFF
TRBV14	-	TRBJ2-2	TRBD2	TGTGCCAGCAGCTCCGTCGGGACTACTACCGGGGAGCTGTTTTTT	CASSSVGTTTGELFF
TRBV11-1	-	TRBJ2-1	TRBD2	TGTGCCAGCAGCCGACCGAGTACGACTAGCGGGGAGCAGTTCTTC	CASSRPSTTSGEQFF
TRBV28	-	TRBJ1-2	-	TGTGCCAGCAGTTTTGCACAACTAGGCTATGGCTACACCTTC	CASSFAQLGYGYTF
TRBV7-6	-	TRBJ1-5	TRBD1	TGTGCCAGCAGTTCAGGGGGGAATCAGCCCCAGCATTTT	CASSSGGNQPQHF
TRBV30	-	TRBJ1-1	-	TGTGCCTGGAGTAGAGGTATGGGGGGGACTGAAGCTTTCTTT	CAWSRGMGGTEAFF
TRBV13	few	TRBJ1-4	TRBD1	TGTGCCAGCAGCTTAGTGGGACAGGGGTTTGAAAAACTGTTTTTT	CASSLVGQGFEKLFF
TRBV18	-	TRBJ1-3	-	TGTGCCAGCTCACCACCGCTGCTACGCCGAAACACCATATATTTT	CASSPPLLRRNTIYF
TRBV19	-	TRBJ2-7	TRBD1	TGTGCCAGTACCCGCGAGGGACAGGGAACCTACGAGCAGTACTTC	CASTREGQGTYEQYF
TRBV6-6	-	TRBJ1-2	-	TGTGCCAGCGGACAGAATAACTATGGCTACACCTTC	CASGQNNYGYTF
TRBV18	-	TRBJ1-2	-	TGTGCCAGCTCACCGGCCGTGGGAGGAGGGGGCTACACCTTC	CASSPAVGGGGYTF
TRBV9	-	TRBJ2-7	TRBD1	TGTGCCAGCAGCGTGGGGGACAGGGGGCCCTACGAGCAGTACTTC	CASSVGDRGPYEQYF
TRBV10-3	-	TRBJ2-6	TRBD1	TGTGCCATCAGTGACCAGACAGGGTTCTCTGGGGCCAACGTCCTGACTTTC	CAISDQTGFSGANVLTF
TRBV5-4	-	TRBJ1-6	-	TGTGCCAGCAGCCGTCGGGATACAGGGATTAGATCACCCCTCCACTTT	CASSRRDTGIRSPLHF
TRBV5-6	-	TRBJ1-5	-	TGTGCCAGCAGCTTCGGAGGGCGGGAAGCTCAGCCCCAGCATTTT	CASSFGGREAQPQHF
TRBV3-1/TRBV3-2	-	TRBJ2-7	-	TGTGCCAGCAGCCGAGAACAGGGAGCCCTCTACGAGCAGTACTTC	CASSREQGALYEQYF
TRBV30	-	TRBJ1-6	TRBD1	TGTGCCTGGAGTGTAGGCCCGACAGGGGGTAATTCACCCCTCCACTTT	CAWSVGPTGGNSPLHF
TRBV3-1/TRBV3-2	-	TRBJ2-7	TRBD1	TGTGCCAGCAGCCAAGGGGGGACAGGGAGCCACGAGCAGTACTTC	CASSQGGTGSHEQYF
TRBV5-4	-	TRBJ2-7	TRBD2	TGTGCCAGCAGCCCAAGGACTAGCGGGCAATACGAGCAGTACTTC	CASSPRTSGQYEQYF
TRBV12-5	-	TRBJ2-5	TRBD1	TGTGCTAGTGGTTTGGGGGACAGAGCGGTCACCCAGTACTTC	CASGLGDRAVTQYF
TRBV10-3	-	TRBJ1-1	-	TGTGCCAGCGGGATACAGCCGAACACTGAAGCTTTCTTT	CASGIQPNTEAFF
TRBV5-4	-	TRBJ2-7	TRBD2	TGTGCCAGCAGCTCTCCCCTCGGGGGAGCGGGGGGGTACGAGCAGTACTTC	CASSSPLGGAGGYEQYF
TRBV18	-	TRBJ1-1	-	TGTGCCAGCTCACCAAACAGAGACACTGAAGCTTTCTTT	CASSPNRDTEAFF
TRBV14	-	TRBJ2-4	-	TGTGCCAGCACCTCAGGGGTGTTTCTAGCCAAAAACATTCAGTACTTC	CASTSGVFLAKNIQYF
TRBV11-3	-	TRBJ2-4	-	TGTGCCAGCAGCTTAGGTAGCGGCGGCATTCAGTACTTC	CASSLGSGGIQYF
TRBV5-1	once	TRBJ2-2	-	TGCGCCAGCACCCCTCGGGGTGCGAACACCGGGGAGCTGTTTTTT	CASTPRGANTGELFF
TRBV15	-	TRBJ1-3	-	TGTGCCACCAGCAGAGGCCCGGAGACTGGAAACACCATATATTTT	CATSRGPETGNTIYF
TRBV11-2	-	TRBJ1-2	-	TGTGCCAGCAGCTTAGAAGCAGGGCCGTGGGGCTACACCTTC	CASSLEAGPWGYTF
TRBV5-4	-	TRBJ2-7	TRBD2	TGTGCCAGCAGCTTGCCGCAGGGAGGGAGGAACGAGCAGTACTTC	CASSLPQGGRNEQYF
TRBV9	once	TRBJ2-3	-	TGTGCCAGCAGCGTAGCTTTATCTCCTATCGCGCAGTATTTT	CASSVALSPIAQYF
TRBV11-2	-	TRBJ1-4	TRBD1	TGTGCCAGCAGCCCGTTGGACAGGGACAATGAAAAACTGTTTTTT	CASSPLDRDNEKLFF
TRBV11-1	-	TRBJ2-2	TRBD2	TGTGCCAGCAGCTTAGGTGTAGCGGGGAACACCGGGGAGCTGTTTTTT	CASSLGVAGNTGELFF
TRBV29-1	-	TRBJ1-2	-	TGCAGCGCCACTGGGGCCAATGGCTACACCTTC	CSATGANGYTF